This T cell receptor beta chain was captured by sequencing in a study of response to subunit inactivated influenza vaccine. In its sample, this clonotype was seen many times. The germline CDR1 and CDR2 sequences are MDHEN and SYDVKM. The CDR3 is 21 residues long. J lost 2 bases, V lost 3 bases, and 19 bases had no gene match. MiXCR was run by TCRdb on the RT-PCR reads, yielding one entry per CDR3 protein. The table lists approximately 490,000 distinct CDR3 sequences, 6.5% to 8% of them singletons. Source: PBMCs from blood, taken 23 months after vaccination. The V call is TRBV28, the J call TRBJ2-5; TRBD2 matches 12 bases. The receptor was isolated from a man aged 50-75 years who received an inactivated influenza vaccine. The CDR3 loop is CASSFQWGLTSGSLSQETQYF. CDR3 coding DNA: TGTGCCAGCAGTTTCCAATGGGGGTTGACTAGCGGGAGCTTAAGTCAAGAGACCCAGTACTTC.